This record covers a single T cell receptor (beta chain). The antigen is unknown. The source of the sample is a study of identical twins. This CDR3 is 14 amino acids long. Germline V CDR1 and CDR2: MGHRA, YSYEKL. With V trimmed by 6 bases and J by 3 bases, 4 bases remained unmatched. Study conclusions and caveats: Twin-shared out-of-frame alpha sequences were enriched for low generation probability. The same donors were not followed; conclusions instead depended on cross-sectional statistical analysis.

Template switching added a universal primer binding site, and final cDNA carried unique molecular identifiers. TCRdb called the 5' RACE reads again in MiXCR, with one record for every CDR3 protein. The sample shows approximately 890,000 distinct CDR3 sequences, roughly an eighth of them seen only once. No donor was unhealthy or non-Caucasian. Another study also made use of these data, one on yellow fever vaccine responses in identical twins.

This clonotype originated in a woman aged 18 to 35 in good health. V is TRBV4-1 and J is TRBJ2-7; TRBD2 agrees at 11 bases. The material sequenced was PBMCs. The CDR3 coding sequence is TGCGCCAGCAGTGGACTAGCGGGCCACTACGAGCAGTACTTC. Amino acid sequence: CASSGLAGHYEQYF.